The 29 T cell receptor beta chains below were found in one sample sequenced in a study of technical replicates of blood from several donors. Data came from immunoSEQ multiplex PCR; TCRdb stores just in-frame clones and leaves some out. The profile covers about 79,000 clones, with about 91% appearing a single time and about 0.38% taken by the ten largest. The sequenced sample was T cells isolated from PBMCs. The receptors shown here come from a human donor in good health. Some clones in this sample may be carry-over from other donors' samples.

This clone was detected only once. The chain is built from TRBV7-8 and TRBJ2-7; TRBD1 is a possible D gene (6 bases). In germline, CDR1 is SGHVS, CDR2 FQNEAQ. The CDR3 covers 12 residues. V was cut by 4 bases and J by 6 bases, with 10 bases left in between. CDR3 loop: CASSSGTLEQYF. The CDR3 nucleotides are TGTGCCAGCAGCTCCGGGACACTCGAGCAGTACTTC.

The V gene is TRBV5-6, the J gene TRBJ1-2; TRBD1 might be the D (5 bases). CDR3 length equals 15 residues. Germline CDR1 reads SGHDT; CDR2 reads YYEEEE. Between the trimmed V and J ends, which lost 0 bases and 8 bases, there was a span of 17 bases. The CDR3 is CASSLGSGSKGGYTF. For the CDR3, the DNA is TGTGCCAGCAGCTTGGGATCAGGGTCCAAGGGCGGCTACACCTTC. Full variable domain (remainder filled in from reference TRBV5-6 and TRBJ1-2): DAGVTQSPTHLIKTRGQQVTLRCSPKSGHDTVSWYQQALGQGPQFIFQYYEEEERQRGNFPDRFSGHQFPNYSSELNVNALLLGDSALYLCASSLGSGSKGGYTFGSGTRLTVV.

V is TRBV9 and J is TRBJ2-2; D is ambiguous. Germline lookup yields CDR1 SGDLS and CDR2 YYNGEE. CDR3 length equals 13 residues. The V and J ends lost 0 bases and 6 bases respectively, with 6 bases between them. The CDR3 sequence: CASSVELAGELFF. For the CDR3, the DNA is TGTGCCAGCAGCGTAGAGCTAGCCGGGGAGCTGTTTTTT.

CDR3 bases: TGTGCCAGCAGCGTCGAGGGAGTCACTGAAGCTTTCTTT. This codes for CASSVEGVTEAFF. The chain joins TRBV9 to TRBJ1-1; D uncertain. The CDR3 spans 13 residues. CDR1 is SGDLS and CDR2 is YYNGEE in the germline V gene. The V end was cut by 2 bases, the J end by 4 bases, with 9 bases between.

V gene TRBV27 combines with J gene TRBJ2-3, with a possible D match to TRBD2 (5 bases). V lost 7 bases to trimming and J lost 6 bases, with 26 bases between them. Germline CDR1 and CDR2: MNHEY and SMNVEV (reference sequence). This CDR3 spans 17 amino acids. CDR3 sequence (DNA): TGTGCCAGCACCCCAAGCGCGGTTGGGAGTTTAGCGGATACGCAGTATTTT. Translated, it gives CASTPSAVGSLADTQYF.

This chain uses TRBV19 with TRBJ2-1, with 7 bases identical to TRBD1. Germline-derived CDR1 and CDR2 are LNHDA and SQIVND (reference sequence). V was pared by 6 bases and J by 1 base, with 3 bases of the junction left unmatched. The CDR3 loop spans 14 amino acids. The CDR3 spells CASSLQGSYNEQFF. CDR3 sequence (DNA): TGTGCCAGTAGCCTACAGGGGTCCTACAATGAGCAGTTCTTC.

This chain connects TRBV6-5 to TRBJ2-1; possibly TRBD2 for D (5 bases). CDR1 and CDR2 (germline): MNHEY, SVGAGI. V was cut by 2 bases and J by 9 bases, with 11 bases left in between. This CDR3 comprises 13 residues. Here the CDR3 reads CASSYIRAGEQFF. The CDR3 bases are TGTGCCAGCAGTTACATTCGGGCGGGTGAGCAGTTCTTC.

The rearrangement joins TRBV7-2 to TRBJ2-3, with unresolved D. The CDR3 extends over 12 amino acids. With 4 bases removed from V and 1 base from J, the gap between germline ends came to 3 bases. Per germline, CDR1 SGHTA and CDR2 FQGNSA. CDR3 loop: CASSSGTDTQYF. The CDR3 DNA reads TGTGCCAGCAGCTCTGGCACAGATACGCAGTATTTT.

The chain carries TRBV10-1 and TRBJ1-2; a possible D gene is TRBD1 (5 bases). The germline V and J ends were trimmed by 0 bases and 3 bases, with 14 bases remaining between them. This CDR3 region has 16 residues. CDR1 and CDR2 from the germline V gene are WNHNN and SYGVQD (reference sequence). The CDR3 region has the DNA TGCGCCAGCAGTGAGTCCACGGCAGGGAACGACTATGGCTACACCTTC. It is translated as CASSESTAGNDYGYTF.

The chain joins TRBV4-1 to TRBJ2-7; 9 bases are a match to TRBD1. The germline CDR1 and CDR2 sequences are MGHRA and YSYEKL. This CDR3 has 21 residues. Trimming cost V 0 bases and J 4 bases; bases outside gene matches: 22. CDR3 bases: TGCGCCAGCAGCCAAGATGGGTCGGGACAGGGCTTAGGTGTCATCGGGTACGAGCAGTACTTC. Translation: CASSQDGSGQGLGVIGYEQYF.

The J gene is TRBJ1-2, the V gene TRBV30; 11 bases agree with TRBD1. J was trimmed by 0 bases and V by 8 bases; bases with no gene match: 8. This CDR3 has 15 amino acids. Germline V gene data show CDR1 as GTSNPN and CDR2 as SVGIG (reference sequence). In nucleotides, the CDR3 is TGTGCCGTTACGGGACAGGGGGGTGCTAACTATGGCTACACCTTC. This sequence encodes CAVTGQGGANYGYTF.

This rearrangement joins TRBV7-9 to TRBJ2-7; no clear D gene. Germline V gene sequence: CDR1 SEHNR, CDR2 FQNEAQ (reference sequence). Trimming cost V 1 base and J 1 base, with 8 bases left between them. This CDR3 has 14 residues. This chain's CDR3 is CASSLVPVSYEQYF. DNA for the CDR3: TGTGCCAGCAGCTTAGTACCAGTATCCTACGAGCAGTACTTC.

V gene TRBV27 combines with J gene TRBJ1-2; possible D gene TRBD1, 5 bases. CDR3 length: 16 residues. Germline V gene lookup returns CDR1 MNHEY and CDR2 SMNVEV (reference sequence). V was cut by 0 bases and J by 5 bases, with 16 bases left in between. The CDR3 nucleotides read TGTGCCAGCAGTTTATCATCGGGGGAGGTTGAATATGGCTACACCTTC. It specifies CASSLSSGEVEYGYTF.

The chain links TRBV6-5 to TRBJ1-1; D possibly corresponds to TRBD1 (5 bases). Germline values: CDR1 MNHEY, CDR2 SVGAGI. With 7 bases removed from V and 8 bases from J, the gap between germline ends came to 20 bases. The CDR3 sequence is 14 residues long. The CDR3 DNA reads TGTGCCAGCACTTCTCCGGGGGGGAGATCCGAAGCTTTCTTT. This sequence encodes CASTSPGGRSEAFF.

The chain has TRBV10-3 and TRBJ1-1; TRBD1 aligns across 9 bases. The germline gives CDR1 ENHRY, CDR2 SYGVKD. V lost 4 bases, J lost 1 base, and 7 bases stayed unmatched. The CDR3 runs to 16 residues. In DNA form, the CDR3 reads TGTGCCATCAGTGGGGGGACAGGGATTTGGAACACTGAAGCTTTCTTT. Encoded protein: CAISGGTGIWNTEAFF.

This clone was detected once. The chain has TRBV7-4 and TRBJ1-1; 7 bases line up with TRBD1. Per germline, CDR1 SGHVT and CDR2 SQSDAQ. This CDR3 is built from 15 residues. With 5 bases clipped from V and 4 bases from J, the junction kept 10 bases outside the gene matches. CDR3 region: CASSPPTGVCTEAFF. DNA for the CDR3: TGTGCCAGCAGCCCGCCAACAGGGGTTTGCACTGAAGCTTTCTTT. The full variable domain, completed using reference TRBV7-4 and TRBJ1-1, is GAGVSQSPRYKVAKRGRDVALRCDSISGHVTLYWYRQTLGQGSEVLTYSQSDAQRDKSGRPSGRFSAERPERSVSTLKIQRTEQGDSAVYLCASSPPTGVCTEAFFGQGTRLTVV.

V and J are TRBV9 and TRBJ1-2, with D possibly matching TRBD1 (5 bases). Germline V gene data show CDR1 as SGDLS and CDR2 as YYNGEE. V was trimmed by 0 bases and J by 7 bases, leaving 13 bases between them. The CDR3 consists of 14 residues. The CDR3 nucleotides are TGTGCCAGCAGCGTAGTCGCAGGGCATGGTGGCTACACCTTC. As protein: CASSVVAGHGGYTF.

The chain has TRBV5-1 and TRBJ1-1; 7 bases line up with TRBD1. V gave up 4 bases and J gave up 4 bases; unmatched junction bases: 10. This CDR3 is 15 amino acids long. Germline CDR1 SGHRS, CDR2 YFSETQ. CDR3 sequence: CASSAGGQSLTEAFF. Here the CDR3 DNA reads TGCGCCAGCAGCGCCGGGGGACAGTCTCTCACTGAAGCTTTCTTT.

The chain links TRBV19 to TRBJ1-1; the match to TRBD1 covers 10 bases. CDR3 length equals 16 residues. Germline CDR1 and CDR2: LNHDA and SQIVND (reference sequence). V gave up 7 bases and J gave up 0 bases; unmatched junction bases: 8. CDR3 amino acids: CASIPATGGLNTEAFF. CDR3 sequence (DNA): TGTGCCAGTATCCCGGCGACAGGGGGCCTGAACACTGAAGCTTTCTTT.

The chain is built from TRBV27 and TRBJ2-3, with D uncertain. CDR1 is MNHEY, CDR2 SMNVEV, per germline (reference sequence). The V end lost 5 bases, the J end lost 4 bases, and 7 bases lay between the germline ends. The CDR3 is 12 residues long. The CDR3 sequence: CASSRRADTQYF. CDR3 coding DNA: TGTGCCAGCAGTAGGAGAGCAGATACGCAGTATTTT.

CDR3 nucleotide sequence: TGTGCCAGCAGCGTGACTAGCGGGAACACCGGGGAGCTGTTTTTT. It encodes CASSVTSGNTGELFF. The rearrangement links TRBV9 to TRBJ2-2, with 9 nucleotides matching TRBD2. The CDR3 covers 15 residues. Germline CDR1 reads SGDLS; CDR2 reads YYNGEE. Trimming took 2 bases from V and 1 from J; bases not matched to a gene: 0.

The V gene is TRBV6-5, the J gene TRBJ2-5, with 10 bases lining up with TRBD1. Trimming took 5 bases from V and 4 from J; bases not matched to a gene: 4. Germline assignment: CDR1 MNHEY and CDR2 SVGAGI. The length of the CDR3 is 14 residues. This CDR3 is CASSTTGGRETQYF. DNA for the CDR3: TGTGCCAGCAGTACGACAGGGGGCAGAGAGACCCAGTACTTC.

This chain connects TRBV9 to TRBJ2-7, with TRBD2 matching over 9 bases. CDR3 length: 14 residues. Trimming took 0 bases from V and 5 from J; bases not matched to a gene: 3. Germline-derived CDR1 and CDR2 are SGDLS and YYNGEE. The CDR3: CASSVGTSADEQYF. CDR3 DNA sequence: TGTGCCAGCAGCGTAGGGACTAGCGCGGACGAGCAGTACTTC.

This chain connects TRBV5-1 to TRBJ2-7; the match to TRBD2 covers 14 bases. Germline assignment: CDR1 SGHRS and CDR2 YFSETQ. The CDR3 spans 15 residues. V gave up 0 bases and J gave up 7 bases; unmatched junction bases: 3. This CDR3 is CASSLGLAGGGEQYF. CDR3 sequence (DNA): TGCGCCAGCAGCTTGGGACTAGCGGGAGGGGGGGAGCAGTACTTC.

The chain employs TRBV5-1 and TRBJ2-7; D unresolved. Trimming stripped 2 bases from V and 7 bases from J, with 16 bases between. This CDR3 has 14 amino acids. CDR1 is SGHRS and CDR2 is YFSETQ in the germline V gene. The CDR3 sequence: CASSLSQVAGEQYF. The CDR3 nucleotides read TGCGCCAGCAGCTTATCCCAGGTGGCTGGTGAGCAGTACTTC.

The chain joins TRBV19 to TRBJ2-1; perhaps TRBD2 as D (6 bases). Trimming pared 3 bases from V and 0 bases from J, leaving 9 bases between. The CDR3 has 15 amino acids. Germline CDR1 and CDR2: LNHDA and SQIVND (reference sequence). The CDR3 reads CASSIGRDSYNEQFF. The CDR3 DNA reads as TGTGCCAGTAGTATTGGGCGGGACTCCTACAATGAGCAGTTCTTC.

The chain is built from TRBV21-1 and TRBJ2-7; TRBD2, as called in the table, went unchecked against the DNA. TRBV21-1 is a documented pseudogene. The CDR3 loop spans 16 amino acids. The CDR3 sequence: CASSKGGAGVTYEQYF. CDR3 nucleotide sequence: TGTGCCAGCAGCAAAGGGGGAGCGGGAGTTACGTACGAGCAGTACTTC.

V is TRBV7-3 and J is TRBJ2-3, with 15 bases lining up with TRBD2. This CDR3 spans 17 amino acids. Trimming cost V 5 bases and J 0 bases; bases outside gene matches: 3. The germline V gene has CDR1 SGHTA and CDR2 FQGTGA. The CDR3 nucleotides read TGTGCCAGCAGCCAGGGACTAGCGGGAGGAAGCACAGATACGCAGTATTTT. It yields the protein CASSQGLAGGSTDTQYF.

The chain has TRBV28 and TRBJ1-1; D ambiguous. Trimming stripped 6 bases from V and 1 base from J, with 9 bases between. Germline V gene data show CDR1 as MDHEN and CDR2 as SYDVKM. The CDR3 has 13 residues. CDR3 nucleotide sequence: TGTGCCAGCAGCTCTAGTGGGAACACTGAAGCTTTCTTT. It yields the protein CASSSSGNTEAFF.